One T cell receptor (beta chain) is described in this entry. What it binds is not known. These data belong to a study of T-cell memory formation after mild COVID-19. Germline lookup yields CDR1 SGHVS and CDR2 FQNEAQ. V lost 6 bases, J lost 4 bases, and 16 bases lay in between. The CDR3 is 15 residues long. General study findings and limits: Contracting clones from day 15 to 85 showed balanced CD4/CD8; later expanders favored CD4+. Certain responding clones were present in pre-infection memory, suggesting participation of cross-reactive memory.

5'RACE primed from the constant segment yielded TCR alpha and TCR beta cDNA libraries bearing sample barcodes and UMIs. TCRdb re-derived calls from the 5' RACE reads in MiXCR, one entry per CDR3 protein. The table lists hundreds of thousands of distinct CDR3 sequences, about 20% of them singletons. This chain links TRBV7-8 with TRBJ2-1, with a tentative D call TRBD2 (6 bases). Sequencing was carried out using PBMCs or a T cell subset sorted from them (not recorded which). The TCR sequence derives from an adult woman who had mild COVID-19 (a few samples of this study predate the infection). Cell type and time point are not known. The CDR3 nucleotides are TGTGCCAGCAGGGCGAGAGCGGGTGGATACAATGAGCAGTTCTTC. This translates into CASRARAGGYNEQFF.